These 14 T cell receptor beta chains were all obtained from the same sample, sequenced in a study of response to subunit inactivated influenza vaccine. In TCRdb, the RT-PCR reads were re-called with MiXCR into one record per CDR3 protein. The sample has 500,000 to 550,000 distinct CDR3 sequences, roughly 7.9% seen once; the top ten hold around 12%. This specimen consisted of PBMCs from blood, obtained less than 30 months after vaccination. The receptors were gathered from a man aged 50-75 years who received an inactivated influenza vaccine.

The chain combines TRBV5-1 with TRBJ2-7, with unresolved D. The CDR3 loop spans 16 amino acids. The germline V and J ends were trimmed by 0 bases and 0 bases, with 13 bases remaining between them. The germline gives CDR1 SGHRS, CDR2 YFSETQ. The DNA for the CDR3 is TGCGCCAGCAGCTTGGAAGGCAGTCTGCTCTCCTACGAGCAGTACTTC. It translates to CASSLEGSLLSYEQYF.

This rearrangement joins TRBV12-3 or TRBV12-4 to TRBJ1-5; no definite D call. CDR3 length equals 13 residues. Trimming took 7 bases from V and 3 from J, leaving 10 bases between them. The CDR3 protein is CASTNPPNQPQHF. The CDR3 coding sequence is TGTGCCAGCACCAACCCCCCCAATCAGCCCCAGCATTTT.

This clonotype has a count of ten or more. This sequence joins TRBV29-1 and TRBJ2-1; 13 positions agree with TRBD2. Germline assignment: CDR1 SQVTM and CDR2 ANQGSEA. The CDR3 runs to 13 residues. Here the CDR3 reads CSAPGLAGNEQFF. The CDR3 DNA reads as TGCAGTGCTCCGGGACTAGCGGGGAATGAGCAGTTCTTC.

The V call is TRBV27, the J call TRBJ2-1; 13 positions match TRBD2. V gave up 1 base and J gave up 7 bases; unmatched junction bases: 4. The length of the CDR3 is 16 residues. The germline V gene has CDR1 MNHEY and CDR2 SMNVEV (reference sequence). The CDR3 sequence is CASSLYTSGRGNEQFF. Here the CDR3 DNA reads TGTGCCAGCAGTTTATACACTAGCGGGAGGGGAAATGAGCAGTTCTTC.

This clonotype was observed a few times. The chain links TRBV21-1 to TRBJ1-5. TRBV21-1 is a listed pseudogene. The CDR3 has 13 residues. CDR3 in DNA: TGTGCCAGCAGCAAACCAGTCCGTCAGCCCCAGCATTTT. It is translated as CASSKPVRQPQHF.

This clonotype was recorded a few times. This rearrangement joins TRBV29-1 to TRBJ2-5; D is possibly TRBD2 (5 bases). Trimming stripped 3 bases from V and 1 base from J, with 12 bases between. Germline-derived CDR1 and CDR2 are SQVTM and ANQGSEA. The CDR3 extends over 14 amino acids. In nucleotides, the CDR3 is TGCAGCGTTGAGGGCAGACTAACCCAAGAGACCCAGTACTTC. Its translation: CSVEGRLTQETQYF. The full variable domain, its missing parts supplied by reference TRBV29-1 and TRBJ2-5, is SAVISQKPSRDICQRGTSLTIQCQVDSQVTMMFWYRQQPGQSLTLIATANQGSEATYESGFVIDKFPISRPNLTFSTLTVSNMSPEDSSIYLCSVEGRLTQETQYFGPGTRLLVL.

This clonotype was counted only a few times. The V and J genes are TRBV11-2 and TRBJ1-5; TRBD1 agrees at 7 bases. CDR1 and CDR2 (germline): SGHAT, FQNNGV. This CDR3 is built from 14 residues. Losses at the gene ends were 5 bases for V and 4 bases for J; bases not matched to a gene: 5. As DNA, the CDR3 is TGTGCCAGCAGCCCGACAGGGATTAATCAGCCCCAGCATTTT. Residues: CASSPTGINQPQHF.

This clonotype was recorded at least ten times. This chain links TRBV7-2 with TRBJ2-7; 7 nucleotides agree with TRBD1. Germline loops: CDR1 SGHTA, CDR2 FQGNSA. The CDR3 runs 15 residues. V was pared by 1 base and J by 0 bases, with 3 bases of the junction left unmatched. CDR3 residues: CASSLGGQSSYEQYF. The CDR3 bases are TGTGCCAGCAGCTTAGGGGGACAGAGCTCCTACGAGCAGTACTTC.

This clonotype was detected only a few times. This rearrangement joins TRBV9 to TRBJ2-1; D call uncertain. CDR1 and CDR2 from the germline V gene are SGDLS and YYNGEE. V was pared by 0 bases and J by 2 bases, with 9 bases between. This CDR3 comprises 15 residues. The CDR3 DNA sequence: TGTGCCAGCAGCGTAGCTAGGACCCCCTACAATGAGCAGTTCTTC. It encodes CASSVARTPYNEQFF.

The V call is TRBV3-1, the J call TRBJ2-7; no firm D call. Trimming stripped 1 base from V and 7 bases from J, with 14 bases between. Germline V gives CDR1 LGHDT, CDR2 YNNKEL (reference sequence). The CDR3 contains 14 residues. CDR3 protein: CASSQADGNREQYF. In nucleotides, the CDR3 is TGTGCCAGCAGCCAAGCTGACGGAAACCGGGAGCAGTACTTC.

The sample holds a few counts of this clonotype. V is TRBV29-1 and J is TRBJ2-5; D is uncertain. Trimming shortened V by 4 bases and J by 5 bases, and 8 bases separated the two germline ends. CDR1 is SQVTM, CDR2 ANQGSEA, per germline. CDR3 length: 11 amino acids. Written as DNA, the CDR3 is TGCAGCGTTGGGCAAAGGGAGACCCAGTACTTC. It is translated as CSVGQRETQYF.

This clonotype was counted between two and nine times. The chain employs TRBV6-5 and TRBJ2-7; the D gene could be TRBD1 or TRBD2 (5 bases each). Germline V lookup: CDR1 MNHEY, CDR2 SVGAGI. V was cut by 3 bases and J by 0 bases, with 21 bases left in between. The CDR3 runs to 18 residues. In DNA, the CDR3 is TGTGCCAGCAGTTATAAGCCCGCGACCTGGGGGAACTCCTACGAGCAGTACTTC. It codes for CASSYKPATWGNSYEQYF.

In its sample, this clonotype was seen once. The chain links TRBV6-2 or TRBV6-3 to TRBJ1-5, with D uncertain. The CDR3 length is 15 residues. V gave up 4 bases and J gave up 3 bases, with 13 bases separating them. The germline V gene encodes CDR1 MNHEY and CDR2 SVGEGT. The CDR3 DNA reads as TGTGCCAGCAGTTCGGGCCCGCTGAACAATCAGCCCCAGCATTTT. Protein: CASSSGPLNNQPQHF.

This chain joins TRBV20-1 and TRBJ1-1; D is unresolved. CDR3 length: 14 residues. CDR1 and CDR2 (germline): DFQATT, SNEGSKA (reference sequence). V lost 3 bases to trimming and J lost 0 bases, with 11 bases between them. Here the CDR3 reads CSASPDRMNTEAFF. The CDR3 region has the DNA TGCAGTGCTAGCCCGGATAGAATGAACACTGAAGCTTTCTTT.